This T cell receptor (beta chain) was captured by sequencing in a study of OX40 agonist ivuxolimab in advanced cancers. Deletions cut 3 bases from V and 7 bases from J, with 13 bases between. The germline V gene has CDR1 SEHNR and CDR2 FQNEAQ (reference sequence). CDR3 length: 14 amino acids. Only in-frame clones appear in the TCRdb table, and some are missing; sequencing was by immunoSEQ multiplex PCR. The sample records about 81,000 clones, 70% to 90% being singletons. The source was CD4+ or CD8+ T cells sorted from blood, collected in a trial of the OX40 agonist ivuxolimab. This receptor was identified in an adult with an advanced solid tumor such as melanoma, head and neck, liver or kidney cancer. The chain combines TRBV7-9 with TRBJ1-5; D not resolved. The CDR3 protein is CASSFFIGKQPQHF. CDR3 DNA sequence: TGTGCCAGCAGCTTCTTCATAGGGAAGCAGCCCCAGCATTTT.